Given below is one TCR beta chain in context. No antigen is known for it. Tumor samples were obtained before definitive surgery or chemotherapy. This specimen comes from a study of high-grade serous ovarian cancer treatment subgroups. At the level of the study: On average, just over 14,000 reads and 6,000 to 7,500 unique TCR beta rearrangements were obtained per sample.

TCRdb keeps only in-frame clones here, not all; method: immunoSEQ multiplex PCR. The repertoire holds fewer than 9,000 clones, with 70% to 80% as singletons. General observations from the study: Repertoire analysis covered CDR3 alone, not CDR1 or CDR2. Higher neoantigen levels went with greater TCR clonal relatedness.

This TCR was recovered from a human donor with high-grade serous ovarian cancer. Sequencing input: tumor tissue.

The CDR3 region has the DNA TGCGCCAGCAGCTACAGGACCGGGACACTGGGGGAGACCCAGTACTTC. This codes for CASSYRTGTLGETQYF. V gene TRBV5-1 combines with J gene TRBJ2-5; D may be TRBD1 (6 bases). Trimming removed 3 bases at V and 5 bases at J, with 20 bases between. This CDR3 contains 16 residues. The germline V gene encodes CDR1 SGHRS and CDR2 YFSETQ.